Listed below are T cell receptor beta chains from one sample, sequenced in a study of blood T cell repertoires in COVID-19. Sequenced by immunoSEQ multiplex PCR; TCRdb stores in-frame clones only, minus some. The table lists under 150,000 clones, 65% to 90% of them singletons. The specimen sequenced was peripheral blood. Receptor source: a man older than 75 with acute or convalescent COVID-19. Each CDR3 is given with its conserved first and last residue. A D gene is named only where the DNA matches it firmly. Size values are once, few and many counts, or a class for expanded clones, and some rows have none.

j_call v_call clone_size d_call cdr3_aa cdr3_nt
TRBJ1-2 TRBV27 . TRBD1 CASRVPGQGVGGYTF TGTGCCAGCAGAGTCCCGGGACAGGGGGTCGGCGGCTACACCTTC
TRBJ2-2 TRBV4-1 few TRBD1 CASSQGDRNTGELFF TGCGCCAGCAGCCAAGGGGACAGGAACACCGGGGAGCTGTTTTTT
TRBJ1-1 TRBV30 . . CAWAQGLVNTEAFF TGTGCCTGGGCACAGGGTCTCGTGAACACTGAAGCTTTCTTT
TRBJ1-2 TRBV9 . TRBD1 CASSPRTGGQTNYGYTF TGTGCCAGCAGCCCAAGGACAGGGGGTCAGACTAACTATGGCTACACCTTC
TRBJ1-2 TRBV28 few . CASSWGSQGGYTF TGTGCCAGCAGTTGGGGCAGCCAGGGGGGCTACACCTTC
TRBJ2-1 TRBV3-1/TRBV3-2 . TRBD1 CASSPGTGAYNEQFF TGTGCCAGCAGCCCGGGGACAGGGGCCTACAATGAGCAGTTCTTC
TRBJ1-5 TRBV19 . . CASSITSRGQPQHF TGTGCCAGTAGTATAACGTCGCGTGGTCAGCCCCAGCATTTT
TRBJ2-1 TRBV24-1 . . CATSDPGGGYNEQFF TGTGCCACCAGTGACCCCGGAGGAGGATACAATGAGCAGTTCTTC
TRBJ1-6 TRBV28 . TRBD1 CASSLTGELGSPLHF TGTGCCAGCAGTTTGACAGGGGAGTTAGGCTCACCCCTCCACTTT
TRBJ2-2 TRBV9 . TRBD1 CASSGRQGIGELFF TGTGCCAGCAGCGGAAGACAGGGGATCGGGGAGCTGTTTTTT
TRBJ1-2 TRBV5-6 . . CASSLGAGGYTF TGTGCCAGCAGCTTGGGGGCGGGTGGCTACACCTTC
TRBJ1-1 TRBV6-6 . . CASSYSFFADTEAFF TGTGCCAGCAGTTACTCGTTTTTTGCGGACACTGAAGCTTTCTTT
TRBJ1-4 TRBV30 . . CAWAPGGASEKLFF TGTGCCTGGGCGCCTGGAGGGGCTAGCGAAAAACTGTTTTTT
TRBJ2-3 TRBV7-2 . . CASSFGEKTQYF TGTGCCAGCAGCTTTGGAGAAAAGACGCAGTATTTT
TRBJ2-3 TRBV10-2 . TRBD2 CASSSAGGQTDTQYF TGCGCCAGCAGTTCAGCGGGGGGGCAAACAGATACGCAGTATTTT
TRBJ2-7 TRBV6-5 . TRBD1 CASRRDSSDYEQYF TGTGCCAGCAGGAGGGACAGTTCTGACTACGAGCAGTACTTC
TRBJ1-5 TRBV24-1 . TRBD1 CATAGAGQGYQPQHF TGTGCCACCGCTGGGGCGGGACAGGGCTATCAGCCCCAGCATTTT
TRBJ1-4 TRBV11-2 once . CASSSQGNEKLFF TGTGCCAGCAGCAGCCAGGGGAATGAAAAACTGTTTTTT
TRBJ2-3 TRBV3-1/TRBV3-2 . TRBD1 CASSQAGTGFTDTQYF TGTGCCAGCAGCCAAGCCGGGACAGGGTTCACAGATACGCAGTATTTT
TRBJ2-5 TRBV5-1 . TRBD1 CASSFLQGAPEETQYF TGCGCCAGCAGCTTTTTACAGGGGGCGCCGGAGGAGACCCAGTACTTC
TRBJ2-4 TRBV18 . TRBD1 CASSLTGGQNIQYF TGTGCCAGCTCACTGACAGGGGGCCAAAACATTCAGTACTTC
TRBJ2-2 TRBV18 . TRBD1 CASSRQGDNTGELFF TGTGCCAGCTCTCGACAGGGGGATAACACCGGGGAGCTGTTTTTT
TRBJ1-1 TRBV6-2/TRBV6-3 . . CASSNPRQVMNTEAFF TGTGCCAGCAGTAACCCCCGACAGGTTATGAACACTGAAGCTTTCTTT
TRBJ2-1 TRBV5-1 . TRBD2 CASSWGLAGGQNEQFF TGCGCCAGCAGCTGGGGACTAGCGGGAGGGCAGAATGAGCAGTTCTTC
TRBJ1-1 TRBV7-9 . . CASTYINTEAFF TGTGCCAGCACCTATATTAACACTGAAGCTTTCTTT
TRBJ1-4 TRBV19 . TRBD1 CASSMTDRSEKLFF TGTGCCAGTAGTATGACGGACAGGAGTGAAAAACTGTTTTTT
TRBJ2-1 TRBV15 few . CATSRDKQSNEQFF TGTGCCACCAGCAGAGATAAACAGAGCAATGAGCAGTTCTTC
TRBJ2-2 TRBV29-1 . . CSVAAQNTGELFF TGCAGCGTGGCTGCCCAGAACACCGGGGAGCTGTTTTTT
TRBJ1-4 TRBV10-3 . TRBD1 CAISPGGLNEKLFF TGTGCCATCAGTCCAGGGGGCCTTAATGAAAAACTGTTTTTT
TRBJ2-7 TRBV6-6 . . CASSSDSTNSYEQYF TGTGCCAGCAGTTCGGACAGCACCAACTCCTACGAGCAGTACTTC
TRBJ1-5 TRBV6-5 . . CASSSGNQPQHF TGTGCCAGCAGTTCTGGCAATCAGCCCCAGCATTTT
TRBJ1-2 TRBV7-2 . . CASSLVTDPGYGYTF TGTGCCAGCAGCTTAGTTACAGACCCTGGGTATGGCTACACCTTC
TRBJ1-4 TRBV3-1/TRBV3-2 . . CASSLTGEEKLFF TGTGCCAGCAGCCTTACGGGGGAGGAAAAACTGTTTTTT
TRBJ2-3 TRBV11-2 . TRBD1 CASTQGDRVTDTQYF TGTGCCAGCACCCAGGGGGACAGGGTCACAGATACGCAGTATTTT
TRBJ2-2 TRBV27 . TRBD1 CASSLYRGAGELFF TGTGCCAGCAGCTTATACAGGGGAGCCGGGGAGCTGTTTTTT
TRBJ1-1 TRBV2 once TRBD1 CASSQWTGGTEAFF TGTGCCAGCAGTCAGTGGACAGGGGGCACTGAAGCTTTCTTT
TRBJ2-7 TRBV27 once . CASSYWGAEQYF TGTGCCAGCAGTTACTGGGGCGCGGAGCAGTACTTC
TRBJ1-2 TRBV10-3 . . CAISEGGSYGYTF TGTGCCATCAGTGAGGGAGGGTCCTATGGCTACACCTTC
TRBJ1-1 TRBV18 . . CASSPTSNTEAFF TGTGCCAGCTCACCAACTTCGAACACTGAAGCTTTCTTT
TRBJ1-4 TRBV19 . . CASSISPRSGEKLFF TGTGCCAGTAGTATAAGCCCCAGGAGCGGCGAAAAACTGTTTTTT
TRBJ1-5 TRBV7-9 . . CASSLAERGPQHF TGTGCCAGCAGCTTAGCGGAAAGGGGTCCCCAGCATTTT
TRBJ1-5 TRBV6-6 . TRBD1 CASSYVDRDQPQHF TGTGCCAGCAGTTACGTAGACAGGGATCAGCCCCAGCATTTT
TRBJ2-2 TRBV11-2 . TRBD2 CASSLGASGRFRFGGELFF TGTGCCAGCAGCTTAGGGGCTAGCGGGAGGTTCCGATTCGGCGGGGAGCTGTTTTTT
TRBJ1-4 TRBV12-3/TRBV12-4 . . CASTGGANEKLFF TGTGCCAGCACCGGGGGGGCTAATGAAAAACTGTTTTTT
TRBJ2-1 TRBV7-2 once TRBD2 CASSLDGTSGGVYVKQFF TGTGCCAGCAGCTTAGATGGGACTAGCGGGGGGGTTTACGTGAAGCAGTTCTTC
TRBJ1-2 TRBV12-5 . TRBD1 CASGLAGQVDGYTF TGTGCTAGTGGTTTGGCCGGACAGGTGGATGGCTACACCTTC
TRBJ2-1 TRBV5-4 once TRBD2 CASSSGTSGNNEQFF TGTGCCAGCAGCTCTGGGACTAGCGGGAACAATGAGCAGTTCTTC
TRBJ2-3 TRBV5-1 . TRBD2 CASSFGTTGTGDTQYF TGCGCCAGCAGCTTCGGGACTACCGGCACCGGCGATACGCAGTATTTT
TRBJ1-1 TRBV18 . TRBD1 CASSSNRGLGTEAFF TGTGCCAGCTCATCTAACAGGGGACTAGGCACTGAAGCTTTCTTT
TRBJ2-7 TRBV7-3 . . CASSLGTSRNEQYF TGTGCCAGCAGCTTAGGGACAAGTCGCAACGAGCAGTACTTC
TRBJ2-2 TRBV5-4 once . CATIQGNTGELFF TGTGCCACCATACAGGGTAACACCGGGGAGCTGTTTTTT